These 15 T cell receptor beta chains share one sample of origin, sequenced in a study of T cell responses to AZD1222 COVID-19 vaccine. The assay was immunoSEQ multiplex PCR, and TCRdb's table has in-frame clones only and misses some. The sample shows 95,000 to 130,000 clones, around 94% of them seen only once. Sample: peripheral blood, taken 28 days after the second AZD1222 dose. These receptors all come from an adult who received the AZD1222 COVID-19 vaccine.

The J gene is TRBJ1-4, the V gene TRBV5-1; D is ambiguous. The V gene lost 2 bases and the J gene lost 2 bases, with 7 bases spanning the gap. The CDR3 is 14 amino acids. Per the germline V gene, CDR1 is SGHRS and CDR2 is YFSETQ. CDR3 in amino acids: CASSFLGTNEKLFF. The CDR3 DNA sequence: TGCGCCAGCAGCTTCTTGGGGACTAATGAAAAACTGTTTTTT. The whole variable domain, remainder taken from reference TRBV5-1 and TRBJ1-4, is KAGVTQTPRYLIKTRGQQVTLSCSPISGHRSVSWYQQTPGQGLQFLFEYFSETQRNKGNFPGRFSGRQFSNSRSEMNVSTLELGDSALYLCASSFLGTNEKLFFGSGTQLSVL.

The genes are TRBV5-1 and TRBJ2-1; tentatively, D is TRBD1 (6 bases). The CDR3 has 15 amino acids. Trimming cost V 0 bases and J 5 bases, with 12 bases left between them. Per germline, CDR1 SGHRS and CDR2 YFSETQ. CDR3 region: CASSLVGQTNNEQFF. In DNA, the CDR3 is TGCGCCAGCAGCTTGGTAGGACAGACGAACAATGAGCAGTTCTTC.

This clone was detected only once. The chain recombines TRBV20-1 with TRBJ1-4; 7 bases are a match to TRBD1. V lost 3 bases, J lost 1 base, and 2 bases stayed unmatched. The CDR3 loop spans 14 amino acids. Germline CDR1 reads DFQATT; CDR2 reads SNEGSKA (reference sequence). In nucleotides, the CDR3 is TGCAGTGCTAGTGACAGGGTAACTAATGAAAAACTGTTTTTT. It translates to CSASDRVTNEKLFF.

The chain's CDR3 is CASMGGLNYGYTF. The CDR3 DNA follows: TGTGCCAGCATGGGCGGACTTAACTATGGCTACACCTTC. This sequence joins TRBV4-2 and TRBJ1-2; no definite D call. The CDR3 totals 13 residues. CDR1 and CDR2 from the germline V gene are LGHNA and YNFKEQ. V lost 7 bases to trimming and J lost 1 base, with 10 bases between them.

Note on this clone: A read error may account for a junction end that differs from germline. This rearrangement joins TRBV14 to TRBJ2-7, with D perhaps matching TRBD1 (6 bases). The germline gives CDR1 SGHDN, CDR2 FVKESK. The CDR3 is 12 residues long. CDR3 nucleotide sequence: TGTGCCAGCGGGGACATCGGCTACGCGCAGTACTTC. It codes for CASGDIGYAQYF.

CDR3 region: CASRDGQGSQPQHF. For the CDR3, the DNA is TGTGCCAGCAGGGATGGACAGGGAAGTCAGCCCCAGCATTTT. The rearrangement links TRBV27 to TRBJ1-5, with TRBD1 identical over 8 bases. CDR1 and CDR2 (germline): MNHEY, SMNVEV (reference sequence). Germline trimming cut 6 bases from V and 6 bases from J; bases unmatched to any gene: 7. The length of the CDR3 is 14 residues.

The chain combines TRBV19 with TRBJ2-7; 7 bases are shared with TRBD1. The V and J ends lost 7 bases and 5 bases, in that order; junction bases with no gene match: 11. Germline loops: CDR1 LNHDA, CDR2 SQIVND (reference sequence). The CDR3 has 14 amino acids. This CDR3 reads CASTGQKGPNEQYF. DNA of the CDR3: TGTGCCAGTACGGGACAGAAGGGGCCCAACGAGCAGTACTTC.

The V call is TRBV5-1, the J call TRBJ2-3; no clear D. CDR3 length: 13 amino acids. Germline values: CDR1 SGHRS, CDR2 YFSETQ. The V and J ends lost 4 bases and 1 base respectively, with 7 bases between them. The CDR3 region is CASSPDRTDTQYF. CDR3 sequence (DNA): TGCGCCAGCAGCCCCGACCGCACAGATACGCAGTATTTT. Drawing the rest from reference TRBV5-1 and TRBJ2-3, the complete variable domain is KAGVTQTPRYLIKTRGQQVTLSCSPISGHRSVSWYQQTPGQGLQFLFEYFSETQRNKGNFPGRFSGRQFSNSRSEMNVSTLELGDSALYLCASSPDRTDTQYFGPGTRLTVL.

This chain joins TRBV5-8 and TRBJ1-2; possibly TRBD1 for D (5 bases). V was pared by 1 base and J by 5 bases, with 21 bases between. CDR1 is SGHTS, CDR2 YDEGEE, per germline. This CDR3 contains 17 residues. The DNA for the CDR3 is TGTGCCAGCAGCTTGCGGGGCGACATTATTTTTAGTTATGGCTACACCTTC. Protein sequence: CASSLRGDIIFSYGYTF.

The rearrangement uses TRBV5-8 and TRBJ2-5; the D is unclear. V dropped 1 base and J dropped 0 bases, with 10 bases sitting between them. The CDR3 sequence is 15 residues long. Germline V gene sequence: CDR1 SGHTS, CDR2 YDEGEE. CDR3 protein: CASSLYSVYQETQYF. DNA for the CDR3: TGTGCCAGCAGCTTGTATAGTGTCTACCAAGAGACCCAGTACTTC.

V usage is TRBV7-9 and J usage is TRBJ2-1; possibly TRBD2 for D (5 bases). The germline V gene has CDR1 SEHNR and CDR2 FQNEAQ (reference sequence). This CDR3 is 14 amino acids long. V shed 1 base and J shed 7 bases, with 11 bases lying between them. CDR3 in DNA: TGTGCCAGCAGCTTAGTCGGGATCGTGAATGAGCAGTTCTTC. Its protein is CASSLVGIVNEQFF.

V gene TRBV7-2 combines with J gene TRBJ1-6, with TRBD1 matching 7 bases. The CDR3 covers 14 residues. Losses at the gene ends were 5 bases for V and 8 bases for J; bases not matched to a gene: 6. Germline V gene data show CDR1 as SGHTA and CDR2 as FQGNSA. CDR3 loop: CASSPQGGDSPLHF. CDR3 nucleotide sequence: TGTGCCAGCAGCCCTCAGGGGGGGGATTCACCCCTCCACTTT.

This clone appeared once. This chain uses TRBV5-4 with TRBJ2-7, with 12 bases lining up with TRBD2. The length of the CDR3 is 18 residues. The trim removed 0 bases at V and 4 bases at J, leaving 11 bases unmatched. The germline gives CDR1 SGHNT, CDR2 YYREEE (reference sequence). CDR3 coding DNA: TGTGCCAGCAGCTTGGGCATTGGACGGACTAGCGGGGCTTACGAGCAGTACTTC. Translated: CASSLGIGRTSGAYEQYF. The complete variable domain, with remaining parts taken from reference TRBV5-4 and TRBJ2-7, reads ETGVTQSPTHLIKTRGQQVTLRCSSQSGHNTVSWYQQALGQGPQFIFQYYREEENGRGNFPPRFSGLQFPNYSSELNVNALELDDSALYLCASSLGIGRTSGAYEQYFGPGTRLTVT.

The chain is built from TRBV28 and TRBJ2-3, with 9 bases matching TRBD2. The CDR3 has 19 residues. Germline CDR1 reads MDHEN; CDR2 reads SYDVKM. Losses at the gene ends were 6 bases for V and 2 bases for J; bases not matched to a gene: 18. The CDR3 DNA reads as TGTGCCAGCAGCCCTCCTCTATCGTGGCTAGCGGGGTTCACAGATACGCAGTATTTT. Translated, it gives CASSPPLSWLAGFTDTQYF.

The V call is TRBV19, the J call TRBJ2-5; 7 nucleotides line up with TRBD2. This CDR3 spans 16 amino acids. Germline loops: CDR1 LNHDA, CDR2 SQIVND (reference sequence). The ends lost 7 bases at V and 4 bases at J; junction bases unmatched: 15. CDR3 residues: CASTPRAGVEGETQYF. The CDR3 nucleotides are TGTGCCAGTACCCCCCGGGCGGGAGTCGAGGGAGAGACCCAGTACTTC.